The 14 T cell receptor beta chains in this list originate from one sample, sequenced in a study of Tregs in tolerant kidney transplant recipients. Assay: immunoSEQ multiplex PCR; the TCRdb copy retains only in-frame clones and omits some. This sample has over 70,000 clones, with over 75% found just once. Mixed chimerism was transient after nonmyeloablative marrow transplants from related graft donors. The specimen comprised CD4+ T cells from blood (PBMCs), sampled 24 months after the transplant. These receptors originate from a human patient who received a combined kidney and bone marrow transplant. Some T cells may possibly be graft donor cells.

This chain connects TRBV7-6 to TRBJ2-5, with 8 nucleotides matching TRBD1. Germline CDR1 and CDR2: SGHVS and FNYEAQ. This CDR3 region has 17 residues. V shed 1 base, J shed 4 bases, and the junction held 11 bases outside the gene matches. In nucleotides, the CDR3 is TGTGCCAGCAGCTTAGGCCAGGGCCCCGGGACAGGAGAGACCCAGTACTTC. It encodes CASSLGQGPGTGETQYF.

The chain recombines TRBV6-1 with TRBJ1-2, with D perhaps matching TRBD1 (6 bases). Germline CDR1 reads MNHNS; CDR2 reads SASEGT. The CDR3 runs 14 residues. The V gene lost 6 bases and the J gene lost 3 bases, with 14 bases spanning the gap. The CDR3 sequence: CASSRDTEHYGYTF. CDR3 bases: TGTGCCAGCAGCCGGGACACGGAGCACTATGGCTACACCTTC.

Here the CDR3 reads CASSQEYTDTQYF. CDR3 sequence (DNA): TGCGCCAGCAGCCAAGAGTACACAGATACGCAGTATTTT. The chain recombines TRBV4-3 with TRBJ2-3; no firm D call. Trimming left V 0 bases short and J 2 bases short, with 3 bases between. The length of the CDR3 is 13 residues. Germline CDR1 and CDR2: LGHNA and YSLEER.

This clone was seen only once. Germline and junction disagree at one end, which may indicate a read error. The same CDR3 is also encoded by other DNA sequences in this sample. The chain recombines TRBV6-5 with TRBJ1-6; D unresolved. The germline V gene encodes CDR1 MNHEY and CDR2 SVGAGI. This CDR3 is 15 amino acids long. The CDR3 DNA sequence: TGTGCCAGCAGTTTGATTCAGGCGCATAATTCCCCCCTCCACTTT. Translating gives CASSLIQAHNSPLHF.

The V and J genes are TRBV5-4 and TRBJ2-7, with TRBD1 as a possible D gene (6 bases). The CDR3 covers 14 residues. V was shortened by 4 bases and J by 6 bases, with 17 bases between the two germline ends. Germline values: CDR1 SGHNT, CDR2 YYREEE (reference sequence). This CDR3 reads CASSRIPGASEQYF. The CDR3 DNA is TGTGCCAGCAGCCGTATTCCAGGGGCCTCCGAGCAGTACTTC.

The V call is TRBV21-1, the J call TRBJ2-3; TRBD2 was called by the table and not checked on the DNA. TRBV21-1 is assigned pseudogene status. The CDR3 is 19 residues long. This chain's CDR3 is CASSKKVTSGIIIIDTQYF. For the CDR3, the DNA is TGTGCCAGCAGCAAAAAGGTCACTAGCGGTATTATTATAATAGATACGCAGTATTTT.

The rearrangement uses TRBV5-5 and TRBJ1-2; 10 bases agree with TRBD1. The germline V gene has CDR1 SGHKS and CDR2 YYEKEE (reference sequence). The V segment lost 4 bases and the J segment 1 base; nucleotides outside the gene matches: 13. The CDR3 sequence is 18 residues long. CDR3 sequence reads: CASSPGDRGRMSNYGYTF. The CDR3 DNA is TGTGCCAGCAGCCCCGGAGACAGGGGGCGAATGAGTAACTATGGCTACACCTTC. The full variable domain, in which reference TRBV5-5 and TRBJ1-2 provide the parts outside the CDR3, is DAGVTQSPTHLIKTRGQQVTLRCSPISGHKSVSWYQQVLGQGPQFIFQYYEKEERGRGNFPDRFSARQFPNYSSELNVNALLLGDSALYLCASSPGDRGRMSNYGYTFGSGTRLTVV.

The rearrangement links TRBV5-1 to TRBJ2-3, with 7 bases aligning to TRBD2. CDR1 is SGHRS and CDR2 is YFSETQ in the germline V gene. This CDR3 has 16 residues. Unmatched junction bases numbered 4, after V lost 0 bases and J lost 0 bases. The CDR3, as DNA: TGCGCCAGCAGCTTGGGAGTTAGCGGGAGCACAGATACGCAGTATTTT. Amino acids: CASSLGVSGSTDTQYF.

The V call is TRBV29-1, the J call TRBJ1-2; 8 bases are a match to TRBD1. Looked up from germline, CDR1 is SQVTM and CDR2 is ANQGSEA. J lost 3 bases, V lost 6 bases, and 6 bases had no gene match. This CDR3 is 13 amino acids long. The CDR3 region is CSVSATGDYGYTF. The CDR3, as DNA: TGCAGCGTCTCTGCGACAGGGGACTATGGCTACACCTTC.

V and J are TRBV5-1 and TRBJ2-5, with D perhaps matching TRBD1 (6 bases). The CDR3 loop spans 15 amino acids. CDR1 and CDR2 (germline): SGHRS, YFSETQ. Deletions cut 4 bases from V and 4 bases from J, with 17 bases between. In DNA form, the CDR3 reads TGCGCCAGCAGCAAATCTACAGGGTATGGAGAGACCCAGTACTTC. Translation: CASSKSTGYGETQYF.

The rearrangement links TRBV5-5 to TRBJ2-2; D is perhaps TRBD1 (5 bases). This CDR3 comprises 15 residues. CDR1 SGHKS and CDR2 YYEKEE come from the germline V gene (reference sequence). Deletions cut 5 bases from V and 3 bases from J, with 14 bases between. Here the CDR3 reads CASSLTQGDTGELFF. DNA for the CDR3: TGTGCCAGCAGTCTGACACAAGGGGACACCGGGGAGCTGTTTTTT.

The J gene is TRBJ2-4, the V gene TRBV7-2, with D maybe TRBD1 (5 bases). Trimming cost V 1 base and J 1 base, with 14 bases left between them. Germline assignment: CDR1 SGHTA and CDR2 FQGNSA. The CDR3 runs to 17 residues. In nucleotides, the CDR3 is TGTGCCAGCAGCTTAGGGAGTCCCAAGGGGGCCAAAAACATTCAGTACTTC. Protein: CASSLGSPKGAKNIQYF. Variable domain in full (rest from reference TRBV7-2 and TRBJ2-4): GAGVSQSPSNKVTEKGKDVELRCDPISGHTALYWYRQSLGQGLEFLIYFQGNSAPDKSGLPSDRFSAERTGGSVSTLTIQRTQQEDSAVYLCASSLGSPKGAKNIQYFGAGTRLSVL.

Worth noting for this clone: The same CDR3 also results from other DNA sequences found in this sample. CDR3 in amino acids: CAISGENSGRVIKETQYF. In DNA form, the CDR3 reads TGTGCCATCAGTGGAGAAAATAGCGGGAGGGTAATCAAAGAGACCCAGTACTTC. The chain recombines TRBV10-3 with TRBJ2-5; 11 bases are a match to TRBD2. The CDR3 has 18 residues. CDR1 ENHRY and CDR2 SYGVKD come from the germline V gene. With V trimmed by 4 bases and J by 3 bases, 13 bases remained unmatched.

The V and J genes are TRBV14 and TRBJ2-3; D possibly corresponds to TRBD1 (5 bases). Germline loops: CDR1 SGHDN, CDR2 FVKESK. This CDR3 contains 13 residues. V dropped 4 bases and J dropped 6 bases, with 11 bases sitting between them. The CDR3 is CASSRQFFDTQYF. The DNA of the CDR3 is TGTGCCAGCAGCCGACAGTTCTTCGATACGCAGTATTTT.